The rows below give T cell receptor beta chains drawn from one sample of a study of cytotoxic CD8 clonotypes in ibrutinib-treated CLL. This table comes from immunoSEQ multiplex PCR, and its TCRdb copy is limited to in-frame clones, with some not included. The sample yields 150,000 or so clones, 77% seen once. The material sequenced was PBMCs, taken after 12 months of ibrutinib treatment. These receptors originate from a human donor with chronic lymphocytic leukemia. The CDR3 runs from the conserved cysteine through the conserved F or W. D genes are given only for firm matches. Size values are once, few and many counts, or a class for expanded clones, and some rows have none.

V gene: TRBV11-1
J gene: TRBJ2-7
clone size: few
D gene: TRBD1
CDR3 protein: CASSRVGQGGYEQYF
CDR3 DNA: TGTGCCAGCAGCCGAGTCGGACAGGGAGGCTACGAGCAGTACTTC

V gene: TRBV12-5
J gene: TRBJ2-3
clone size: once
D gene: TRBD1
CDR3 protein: CASGYLRTGTGVGDTQYF
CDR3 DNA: TGTGCTAGTGGTTACCTCCGAACCGGGACAGGGGTCGGAGATACGCAGTATTTT

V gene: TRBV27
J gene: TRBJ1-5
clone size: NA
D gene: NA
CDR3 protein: CASSLFGTAQYSNQPQHF
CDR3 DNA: TGTGCCAGCAGTTTATTCGGGACCGCTCAATATAGCAATCAGCCCCAGCATTTT

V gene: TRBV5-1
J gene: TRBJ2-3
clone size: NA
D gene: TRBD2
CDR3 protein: CASSLETSGTGDTQYF
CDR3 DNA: TGCGCCAGCAGCTTGGAGACTAGCGGGACCGGAGATACGCAGTATTTT

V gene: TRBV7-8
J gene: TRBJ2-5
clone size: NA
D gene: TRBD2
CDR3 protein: CATQQGGRAFARGTQYF
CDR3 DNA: TGTGCCACCCAACAGGGCGGGAGGGCCTTCGCCCGAGGGACCCAGTACTTC

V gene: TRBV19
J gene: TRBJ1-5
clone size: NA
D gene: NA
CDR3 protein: CASSMSASNQPQHF
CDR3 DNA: TGTGCCAGTAGTATGTCAGCTAGCAATCAGCCCCAGCATTTT

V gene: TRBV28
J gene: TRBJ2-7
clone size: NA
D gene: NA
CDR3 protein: CASSPSGSIYEQYF
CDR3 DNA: TGTGCCAGCAGTCCTTCGGGGAGCATCTACGAGCAGTACTTC

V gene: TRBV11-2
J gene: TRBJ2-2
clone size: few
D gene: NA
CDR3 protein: CASSFRPTGELFF
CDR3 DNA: TGTGCCAGCAGCTTCAGACCCACCGGGGAGCTGTTTTTT

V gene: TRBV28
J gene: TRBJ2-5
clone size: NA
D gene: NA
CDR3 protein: CASSYGRQVQETQYF
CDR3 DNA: TGTGCCAGCAGTTACGGCCGACAGGTCCAAGAGACCCAGTACTTC

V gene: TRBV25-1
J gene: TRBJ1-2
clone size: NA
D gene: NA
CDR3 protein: CASSASSGANTF
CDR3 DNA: TGTGCCAGCAGTGCCTCGTCCGGGGCGAACACCTTC

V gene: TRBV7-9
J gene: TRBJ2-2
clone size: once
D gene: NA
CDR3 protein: CASSWGPRTGELFF
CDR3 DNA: TGTGCCAGCAGCTGGGGCCCCAGGACCGGGGAGCTGTTTTTT

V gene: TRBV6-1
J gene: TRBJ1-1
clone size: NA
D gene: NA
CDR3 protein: CASSYNMNTEAFF
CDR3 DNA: TGTGCCAGCAGCTACAATATGAACACTGAAGCTTTCTTT

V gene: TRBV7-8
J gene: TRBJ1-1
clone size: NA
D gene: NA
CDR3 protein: CASSFGGDTEAFF
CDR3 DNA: TGTGCCAGCAGCTTTGGGGGGGACACTGAAGCTTTCTTT

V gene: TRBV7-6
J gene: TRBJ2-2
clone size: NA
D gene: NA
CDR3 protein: CASSGQESGELFF
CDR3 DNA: TGTGCCAGCAGCGGGCAAGAGTCCGGGGAGCTGTTTTTT

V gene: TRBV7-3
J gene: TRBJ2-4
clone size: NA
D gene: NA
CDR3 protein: CASSAQGMGNIQYF
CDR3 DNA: TGTGCCAGCAGCGCGCAGGGGATGGGAAACATTCAGTACTTC

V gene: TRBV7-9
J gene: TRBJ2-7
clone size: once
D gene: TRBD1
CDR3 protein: CASSLGQGGEQYF
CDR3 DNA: TGTGCCAGCAGCTTGGGACAGGGGGGCGAGCAGTACTTC

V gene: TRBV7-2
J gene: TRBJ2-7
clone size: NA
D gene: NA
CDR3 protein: CASRRESAGYEQYF
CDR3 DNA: TGTGCCAGCAGACGGGAGTCCGCGGGCTACGAGCAGTACTTC

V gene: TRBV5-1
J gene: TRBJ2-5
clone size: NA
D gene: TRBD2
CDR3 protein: CASSLLAGVRETQYF
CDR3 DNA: TGCGCCAGCAGCTTGCTAGCGGGAGTGAGGGAGACCCAGTACTTC

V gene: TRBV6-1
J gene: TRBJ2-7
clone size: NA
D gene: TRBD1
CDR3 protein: CASRSTDRVPYEQYF
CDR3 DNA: TGTGCCAGCAGATCCACCGACAGGGTTCCGTACGAGCAGTACTTC

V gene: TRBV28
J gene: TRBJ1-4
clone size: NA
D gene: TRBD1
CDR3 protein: CASSGQGAVNEKLFF
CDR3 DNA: TGTGCCAGCAGTGGACAGGGGGCAGTTAATGAAAAACTGTTTTTT

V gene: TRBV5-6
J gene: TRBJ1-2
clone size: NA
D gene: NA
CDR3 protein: CASSLRIEYGYTF
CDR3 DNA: TGTGCCAGCAGCTTGCGCATCGAATATGGCTACACCTTC

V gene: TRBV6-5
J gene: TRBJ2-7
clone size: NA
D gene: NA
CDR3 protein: CAGSYAWGGAYEQYF
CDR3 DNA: TGTGCCGGCAGTTACGCTTGGGGCGGAGCCTACGAGCAGTACTTC

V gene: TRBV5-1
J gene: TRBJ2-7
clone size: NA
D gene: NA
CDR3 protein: CASSLAGLGNTYEQYF
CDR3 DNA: TGCGCCAGCAGCTTGGCCGGGCTAGGGAATACCTACGAGCAGTACTTC

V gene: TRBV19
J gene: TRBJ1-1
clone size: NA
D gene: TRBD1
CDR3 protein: CASSSSRGYTEAFF
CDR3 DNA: TGTGCCAGTAGTTCGTCCAGGGGGTACACTGAAGCTTTCTTT

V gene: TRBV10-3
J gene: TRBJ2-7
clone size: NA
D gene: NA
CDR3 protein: CAISESSGSYEQYF
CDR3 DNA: TGTGCCATCAGTGAGTCCAGCGGGTCCTACGAGCAGTACTTC

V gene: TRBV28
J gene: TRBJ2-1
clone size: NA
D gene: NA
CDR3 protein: CASSQDNEQFF
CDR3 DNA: TGTGCCAGCAGTCAGGACAATGAGCAGTTCTTC

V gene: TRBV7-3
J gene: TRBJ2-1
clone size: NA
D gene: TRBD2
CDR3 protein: CASSPKGTSGINEQFF
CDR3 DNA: TGTGCCAGCAGCCCAAAAGGGACTAGCGGGATCAATGAGCAGTTCTTC

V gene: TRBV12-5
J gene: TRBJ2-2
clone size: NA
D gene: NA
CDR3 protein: CASCGSWQVGTGELFF
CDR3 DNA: TGTGCTAGTTGCGGTAGTTGGCAGGTCGGCACCGGGGAGCTGTTTTTT

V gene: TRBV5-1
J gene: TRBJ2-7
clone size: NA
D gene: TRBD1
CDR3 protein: CASSFPDRAPSYEQYF
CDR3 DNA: TGCGCCAGCAGCTTTCCGGACAGGGCTCCTTCCTACGAGCAGTACTTC

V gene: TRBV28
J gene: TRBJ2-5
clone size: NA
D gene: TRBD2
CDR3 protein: CASRGVIQETQYF
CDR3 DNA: TGTGCCAGTCGGGGGGTAATCCAAGAGACCCAGTACTTC

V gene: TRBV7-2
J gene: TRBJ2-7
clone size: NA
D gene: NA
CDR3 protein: CASSLSLQIYEQYF
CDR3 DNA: TGTGCCAGCAGCTTATCACTACAAATCTACGAGCAGTACTTC